This note documents a single TCR beta chain sequence. The method was immunoSEQ multiplex PCR; TCRdb's version includes in-frame clones alone and lacks a portion of them. The table lists 77,000 or so clones, around 85% of them singletons. These data originate in a study of OX40 agonist ivuxolimab in advanced cancers. Trimming pared 5 bases from V and 4 bases from J, leaving 9 bases between. This CDR3 has 13 amino acids. From germline, CDR1 is LNHDA and CDR2 SQIVND (reference sequence). V usage is TRBV19 and J usage is TRBJ1-5; the D gene is possibly TRBD1 (6 bases). This TCR derives from an adult with an advanced solid tumor such as melanoma, head and neck, liver or kidney cancer. This sample comprised CD4+ or CD8+ T cells sorted from blood, obtained in a trial of the OX40 agonist ivuxolimab. CDR3: CASSPGQNQPQHF. For the CDR3, the DNA is TGTGCCAGTAGTCCCGGACAGAATCAGCCCCAGCATTTT. Looking up the rest from reference TRBV19 and TRBJ1-5 gives the full variable domain: DGGITQSPKYLFRKEGQNVTLSCEQNLNHDAMYWYRQDPGQGLRLIYYSQIVNDFQKGDIAEGYSVSREKKESFPLTVTSAQKNPTAFYLCASSPGQNQPQHFGDGTRLSIL.